Presented here are 4 T cell receptor beta chains from one specimen sequenced in a study of T-cell memory formation after mild COVID-19. A single record per CDR3 protein comes from TCRdb applying MiXCR to the 5' RACE reads. The sample consists of about 210,000 distinct CDR3 sequences, approximately 10% of them appearing once. Sequenced input: PBMCs or a T cell subset sorted from them (not recorded which). These receptors all stem from a man aged 18-30 years who had mild COVID-19 (a few samples of this study predate the infection). Cell type and time point are not known.

At least ten counts were recorded for this clonotype. This sequence joins TRBV2 and TRBJ2-7, with TRBD1 matching 9 bases. V was clipped by 4 bases and J by 1 base; unmatched bases: 8. The CDR3 consists of 16 residues. Germline V CDR1 and CDR2: SNHLY, FYNNEI. CDR3 loop: CASSGTGERMSYEQYV. DNA of the CDR3: TGTGCCAGCAGTGGGACAGGGGAAAGAATGTCCTACGAGCAGTACGTC.

CDR3 sequence: CSARDPSHSTDTQYF. CDR3 nucleotide sequence: TGCAGTGCTAGAGATCCGTCTCACAGCACAGATACGCAGTATTTT. The J gene is TRBJ2-3, the V gene TRBV20-1; no reliable D call. Trimming left V 0 bases short and J 0 bases short, with 10 bases between. This CDR3 is built from 15 residues. The germline CDR1 and CDR2 sequences are DFQATT and SNEGSKA (reference sequence).

This rearrangement joins TRBV27 to TRBJ1-5; 8 bases align to TRBD1. With 3 bases clipped from V and 6 bases from J, the junction kept 4 bases outside the gene matches. Germline loops: CDR1 MNHEY, CDR2 SMNVEV (reference sequence). The CDR3 is 14 amino acids. The CDR3 DNA follows: TGTGCCAGCAGTTTGGACAGGGAAGGTCAGCCCCAGCATTTT. The encoded protein is CASSLDREGQPQHF.

The chain links TRBV4-1 to TRBJ2-5; 11 bases align to TRBD2. Germline trimming cut 5 bases from V and 1 base from J; bases unmatched to any gene: 3. Per the germline V gene, CDR1 is MGHRA and CDR2 is YSYEKL. CDR3 length: 15 residues. The CDR3 bases are TGCGCCAGCAGCTCCGGGACTAGCGGCCAAGAGACCCAGTACTTC. It encodes CASSSGTSGQETQYF.